This T cell receptor beta chain appears in the sequencing data of a study of CD8 T cells in ankylosing spondylitis. TCRdb reprocessed the 5' RACE reads with MiXCR, giving one entry per CDR3 protein. The sample holds about 170,000 distinct CDR3 sequences, approximately 16% seen once. Points on this clonotype: Its antigen is as yet unknown.

Study-wide findings and caveats: Characteristic, it appeared, of ankylosing spondylitis blood was a TCR beta motif of roughly eight highly homologous variants. Earlier literature documents some of the motif variants in reactive arthritis synovial fluid and blood.

The CDR3 has 15 amino acids. Germline-derived CDR1 and CDR2 are LNHDA and SQIVND (reference sequence). V lost 3 bases and J 9 bases, leaving 18 bases between the germline ends. The chain couples TRBV19 to TRBJ1-5, with D unresolved. Specimen: blood, either unsorted or a sorted T cell fraction (not recorded which). The receptor was isolated from a male donor with ankylosing spondylitis or in good health (not recorded which). This CDR3 reads CASSIGSGSLSPQHF. The CDR3 DNA follows: TGTGCCAGTAGTATTGGATCCGGGTCATTGTCGCCCCAGCATTTT. Full variable domain (rest looked up from reference TRBV19 and TRBJ1-5): DGGITQSPKYLFRKEGQNVTLSCEQNLNHDAMYWYRQDPGQGLRLIYYSQIVNDFQKGDIAEGYSVSREKKESFPLTVTSAQKNPTAFYLCASSIGSGSLSPQHFGDGTRLSIL.